This record covers a single T cell receptor (beta chain). The antigen it recognizes is unknown. No per-base quality is available; no much larger clone lies one base away. These data originate in a study of human T cells and chemical hapten exposure (dated by TCRdb to the early 2020s). Background on the whole study: For sensitization, 2% DPC in acetone was applied to an approximately 2 cm by approximately 2 cm area of upper inner arm skin. Throughout the study period of 20 to 30 weeks, patients also received therapeutic DPC doses to the scalp every week. Patch testing was performed on the upper back with Finn chambers containing 0.01% DPC, and the patch tests were scored after 6 days according to International Contact Dermatitis Research Group standards. The mostly female patient cohort included alopecia areata with under or over 50% scalp involvement, alopecia totalis and alopecia universalis. Libraries were pooled for sequencing, and variation in per-sample TCR yields was attributed mainly to small differences in library volumes within the pool. Peripheral blood TCR repertoire changes were tracked in vivo in alopecia patients during primary and secondary sensitization to the hapten diphenylcyclopropenone (DPC). Blood samples were taken from patients before sensitization (week 0) and then at 2, 6 and about 24 weeks after DPC sensitization. About 30 alopecia patients provided blood for TCR sequencing at one to four time points (pre-sensitization, 2, 6 and 24 weeks). What the authors observed across the whole study: Expanded TCRs formed significantly more large CDR3 similarity clusters than pre-sensitization or healthy control sets, consistent with antigen-driven responses. Repeated subsampling changed both the strength of the expansion versus patch-test correlation and the threshold at which that correlation became significant. Because all patients had alopecia, a presumed autoimmune disease, the immune response of the patients might differ from that of healthy individuals. The number of TCRs above 1 in 1000 frequency did not change with DPC sensitization; there was no evidence of global repertoire structure alterations. Patch test score correlated positively with the number of PT1 expanded TCRs, reaching significance at thresholds 8, 16 and 32 but not at 4.

Library method: RACE. Sequencing relied on a NextSeq 500. During library preparation, unique molecular identifiers were attached to individual cDNA molecules so that TCRs could be counted quantitatively and reproducibly. Both TCR alpha and TCR beta chains were sequenced from each blood RNA sample. Regarding the original processing steps: A median of about 100,000 TCRs per sample was observed, with a range of roughly 20,000 to 750,000. V, J and CDR3 annotation of the TCR reads was performed with the Decombinator software suite. Every sample was subsampled to the same number of TCRs (28,000) for the PS versus PT1 abundance plots. Expanded TCRs were defined as absent before sensitization and observed at least eight times at the 2-week time point. The public reads were quality trimmed at Q25 with fastp and then assembled into clones with MiXCR by TCRdb, keeping productive beta chains. Each CDR3 protein gets just one entry, which takes the most common genes and DNA from the rows behind it. What appears here as the V and J calls and clone size reflects TCRdb's work, not the paper's. The sample data list about 400,000 distinct CDR3 sequences, and about 6.9% of these were observed just once. The ten top clones hold over 5.5% of the sample.

Sample time point, as interpreted from the label and publication: patch test 2, 6 weeks after DPC sensitization. This specimen's treatment or condition label, per the study, means: therapeutic diphenylcyclopropenone sensitization with weekly scalp DPC. At every patch-test visit, the blood draw took place before the patch test was put on. To be eligible, patients had to be aged 18 to 70, diagnosed with alopecia and judged suitable for DPC therapy, while pregnant patients were excluded. Total RNA was extracted from unfractionated whole blood that had been collected in Tempus Blood RNA tubes. The CDR3 starts with the cysteine, ends with the phenylalanine, and has 15 residues. Only the CDR3 DNA is retained, 45 bases long and in frame from the first base. Sequences MDHEN (CDR1) and SYDVKM (CDR2) are obtained from the germline V gene. V loses 3 bases at its end and J loses 3 bases; junction bases beyond the gene matches: 3.

The chain is assembled from TRBV28 and TRBJ2-1, and TRBD2 aligns with 9 junction nucleotides. The receptor comes from a woman younger than 30 with alopecia areata. Some clones in this sample may be carry-over from other donors' samples. The material was whole blood, obtained in connection with sensitization to the hapten diphenylcyclopropenone (DPC). The DNA sequence reads TGTGCCAGCAGTTTTTCTAGCGGGGTCTACAATGAGCAGTTCTTC. Its amino acids are CASSFSSGVYNEQFF.